This T cell receptor beta chain was identified during a study of spatial heterogeneity in lung cancer. On the study more broadly: The cohort: some 73 early-stage, untreated non-small cell lung cancer patients.

The CDR3 has 17 residues. The ends were cut back, 4 bases at V and 2 bases at J, with 19 bases in the middle. Per the germline V gene, CDR1 is SNHLY and CDR2 is FYNNEI. The sample's time point: blood at routine non-recurrence follow-up after resection. Whole RNA was taken from tumor, nontumor lung or frozen PBMC; it was then sequenced unsorted. Every cDNA TCR molecule received its own unique molecular identifier. TCRdb fed the 5' RACE reads into MiXCR, producing one record per CDR3 protein. The sample lists about 52,000 distinct CDR3 sequences, roughly 7.4% occurring once. This clonotype originated in a female donor with early-stage non-small cell lung cancer. Sequenced here: PBMCs, sampled at follow-up. The chain has TRBV2 and TRBJ2-3; D not certain. The CDR3 sequence: CASSANGLTITTDTQYF. CDR3 DNA: TGTGCCAGCAGTGCGAATGGTCTGACCATAACCACAGATACGCAGTATTTT.